The sequence of this TCR beta chain was determined in a study of T cell responses to AZD1222 COVID-19 vaccine. CDR3 size: 12 residues. Assay used: immunoSEQ multiplex PCR; TCRdb lists only in-frame clones, some missing. The table records approximately 110,000 clones, more than 75% of them present only once. J is TRBJ2-7 and V is TRBV21-1. TRBV21-1 is a pseudogene locus. This TCR was sampled from an adult in good health. The sequenced sample was peripheral blood, obtained on day 0 of AZD1222 vaccination. Here the CDR3 reads CASSKGSYEQYF. The CDR3 DNA sequence: TGTGCCAGCAGCAAGGGCTCCTACGAGCAGTACTTC.